Detailed here is one T cell receptor beta chain. The data were taken from a study of OX40 agonist ivuxolimab in advanced cancers. Only in-frame clones appear in the TCRdb table, and some are missing; sequencing was by immunoSEQ multiplex PCR. The table has approximately 70,000 clones, 70% to 90% seen once. Sequenced material: CD4+ or CD8+ T cells sorted from blood, taken in a trial of the OX40 agonist ivuxolimab. The clonotype originates from an adult with an advanced solid tumor such as melanoma, head and neck, liver or kidney cancer.

CDR3 nucleotides: TGTGCCAGCAGCTTAGATTCCCCCGGGCCCCTGTCCCTCACCTACGAGCAGTACTTC. Residues: CASSLDSPGPLSLTYEQYF. The chain combines TRBV7-6 with TRBJ2-7; D call uncertain. V was cut by 1 base and J by 2 bases, with 24 bases left in between. In germline, CDR1 is SGHVS, CDR2 FNYEAQ. The length of the CDR3 is 19 residues.